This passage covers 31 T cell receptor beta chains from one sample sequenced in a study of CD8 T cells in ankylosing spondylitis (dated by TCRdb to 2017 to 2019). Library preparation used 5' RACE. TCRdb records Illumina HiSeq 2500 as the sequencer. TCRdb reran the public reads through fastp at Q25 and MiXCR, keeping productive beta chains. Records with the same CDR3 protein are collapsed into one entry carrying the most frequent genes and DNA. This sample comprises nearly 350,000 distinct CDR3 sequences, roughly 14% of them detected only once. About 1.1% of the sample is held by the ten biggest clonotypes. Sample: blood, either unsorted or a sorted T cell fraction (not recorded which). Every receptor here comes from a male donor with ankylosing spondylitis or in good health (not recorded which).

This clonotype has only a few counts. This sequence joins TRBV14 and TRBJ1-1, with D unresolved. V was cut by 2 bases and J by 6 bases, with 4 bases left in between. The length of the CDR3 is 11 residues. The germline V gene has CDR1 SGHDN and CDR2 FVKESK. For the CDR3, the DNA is TGTGCCAGCAGCCAAAGGGCTGAAGCTTTCTTT. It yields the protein CASSQRAEAFF.

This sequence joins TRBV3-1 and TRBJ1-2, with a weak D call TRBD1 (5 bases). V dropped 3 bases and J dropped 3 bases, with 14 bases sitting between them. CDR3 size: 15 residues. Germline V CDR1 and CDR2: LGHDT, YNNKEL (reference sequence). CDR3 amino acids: CASSHPGREDYGYTF. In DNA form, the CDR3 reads TGTGCCAGCAGCCACCCGGGACGTGAGGACTATGGCTACACCTTC. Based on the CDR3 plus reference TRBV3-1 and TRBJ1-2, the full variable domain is DTAVSQTPKYLVTQMGNDKSIKCEQNLGHDTMYWYKQDSKKFLKIMFSYNNKELIINETVPNRFSPKSPDKAHLNLHINSLELGDSAVYFCASSHPGREDYGYTFGSGTRLTVV.

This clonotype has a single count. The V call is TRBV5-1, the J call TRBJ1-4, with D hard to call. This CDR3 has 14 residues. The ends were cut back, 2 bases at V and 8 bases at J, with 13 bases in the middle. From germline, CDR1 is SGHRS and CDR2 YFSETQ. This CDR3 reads CASSLDNPREKLFF. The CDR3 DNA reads TGCGCCAGCAGCTTAGACAATCCAAGGGAAAAACTGTTTTTT.

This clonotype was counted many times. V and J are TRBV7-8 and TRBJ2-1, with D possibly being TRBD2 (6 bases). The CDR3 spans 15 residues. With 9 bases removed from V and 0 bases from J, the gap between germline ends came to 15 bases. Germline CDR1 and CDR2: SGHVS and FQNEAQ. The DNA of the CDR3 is TGTGCCAGTGTGGGACTGTTTAGCTCCTACAATGAGCAGTTCTTC. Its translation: CASVGLFSSYNEQFF.

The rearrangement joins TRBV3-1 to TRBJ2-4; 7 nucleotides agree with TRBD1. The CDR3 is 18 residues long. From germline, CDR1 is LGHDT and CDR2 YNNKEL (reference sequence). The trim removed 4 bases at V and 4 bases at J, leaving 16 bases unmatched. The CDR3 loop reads CASSRYLKTRDRKNIQYF. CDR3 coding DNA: TGTGCCAGCAGCCGCTACCTGAAAACCCGGGACAGAAAAAACATTCAGTACTTC.

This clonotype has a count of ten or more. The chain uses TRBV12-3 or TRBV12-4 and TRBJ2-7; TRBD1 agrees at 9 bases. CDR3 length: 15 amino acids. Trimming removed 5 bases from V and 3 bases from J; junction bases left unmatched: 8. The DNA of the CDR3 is TGTGCCAGCAGTCCTTCCGGGACAGGGTACTACGAGCAGTACTTC. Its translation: CASSPSGTGYYEQYF.

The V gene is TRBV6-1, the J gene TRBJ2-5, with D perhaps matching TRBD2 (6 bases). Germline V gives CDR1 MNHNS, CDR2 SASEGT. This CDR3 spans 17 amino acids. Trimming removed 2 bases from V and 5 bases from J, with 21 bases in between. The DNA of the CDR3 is TGTGCCAGCAGTGAATCATATCGGGCTAGCGACCCGGAGACCCAGTACTTC. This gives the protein CASSESYRASDPETQYF.

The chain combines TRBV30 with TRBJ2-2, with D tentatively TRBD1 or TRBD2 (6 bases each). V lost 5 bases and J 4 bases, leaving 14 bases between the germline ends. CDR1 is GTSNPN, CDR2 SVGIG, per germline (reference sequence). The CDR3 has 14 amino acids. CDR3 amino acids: CAWEDGGLTGELFF. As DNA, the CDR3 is TGTGCCTGGGAGGATGGGGGGCTCACCGGGGAGCTGTTTTTT.

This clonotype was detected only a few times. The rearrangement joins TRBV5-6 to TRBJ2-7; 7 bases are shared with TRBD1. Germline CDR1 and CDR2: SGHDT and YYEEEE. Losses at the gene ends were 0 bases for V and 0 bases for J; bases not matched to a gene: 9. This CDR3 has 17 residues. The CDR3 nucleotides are TGTGCCAGCAGCTTGGAGGGGAGCAGGGGGAGCTCCTACGAGCAGTACTTC. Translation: CASSLEGSRGSSYEQYF.

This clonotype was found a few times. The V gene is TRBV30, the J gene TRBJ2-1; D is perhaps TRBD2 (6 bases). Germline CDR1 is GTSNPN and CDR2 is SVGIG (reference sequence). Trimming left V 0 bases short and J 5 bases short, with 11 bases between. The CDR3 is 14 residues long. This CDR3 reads CAWSVLGGNNEQFF. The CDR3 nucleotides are TGTGCCTGGAGTGTACTTGGGGGGAACAATGAGCAGTTCTTC.

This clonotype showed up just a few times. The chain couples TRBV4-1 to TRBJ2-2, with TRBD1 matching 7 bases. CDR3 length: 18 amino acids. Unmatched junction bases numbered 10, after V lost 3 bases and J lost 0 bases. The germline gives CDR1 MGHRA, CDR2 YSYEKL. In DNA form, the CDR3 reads TGCGCCAGCAGCCATTGGACAGGATCCAACGCGAACACCGGGGAGCTGTTTTTT. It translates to CASSHWTGSNANTGELFF.

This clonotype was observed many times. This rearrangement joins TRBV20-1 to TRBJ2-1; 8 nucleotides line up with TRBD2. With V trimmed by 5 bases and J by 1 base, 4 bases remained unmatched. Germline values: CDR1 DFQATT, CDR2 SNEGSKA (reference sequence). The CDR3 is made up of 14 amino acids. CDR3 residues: CSALTSESYNEQFF. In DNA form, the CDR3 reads TGCAGTGCTTTGACTAGCGAGTCCTACAATGAGCAGTTCTTC.

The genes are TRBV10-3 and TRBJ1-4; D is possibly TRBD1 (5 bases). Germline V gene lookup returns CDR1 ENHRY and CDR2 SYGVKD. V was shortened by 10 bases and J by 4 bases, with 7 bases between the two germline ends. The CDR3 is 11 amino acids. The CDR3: CASGGNEKLFF. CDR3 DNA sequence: TGTGCCAGCGGGGGTAATGAAAAACTGTTTTTT.

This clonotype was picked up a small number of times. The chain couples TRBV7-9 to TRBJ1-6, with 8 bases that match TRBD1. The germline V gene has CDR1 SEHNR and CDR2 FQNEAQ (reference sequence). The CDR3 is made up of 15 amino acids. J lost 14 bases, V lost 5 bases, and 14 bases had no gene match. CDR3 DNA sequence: TGTGCCAGCAGCCCTACATTCCTGACAGGGGCCTCCCTCCACTTT. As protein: CASSPTFLTGASLHF.

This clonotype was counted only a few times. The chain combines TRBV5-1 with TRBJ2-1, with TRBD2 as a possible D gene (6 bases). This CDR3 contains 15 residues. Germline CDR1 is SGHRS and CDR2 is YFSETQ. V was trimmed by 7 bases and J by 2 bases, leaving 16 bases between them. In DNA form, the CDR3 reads TGCGCCAGCGAACTCAGTGGAGGGGCCTACAATGAGCAGTTCTTC. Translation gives CASELSGGAYNEQFF.

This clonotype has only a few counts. The DNA of the CDR3 is TGCGCCAGCAGCCCAATATTATCGGGACAGGGGAACACTGAAGCTTTCTTT. This translates into CASSPILSGQGNTEAFF. This rearrangement joins TRBV4-1 to TRBJ1-1; 9 bases agree with TRBD1. Germline V gene data show CDR1 as MGHRA and CDR2 as YSYEKL. V lost 4 bases and J lost 1; bases outside the gene matches: 10. The CDR3 is 17 amino acids.

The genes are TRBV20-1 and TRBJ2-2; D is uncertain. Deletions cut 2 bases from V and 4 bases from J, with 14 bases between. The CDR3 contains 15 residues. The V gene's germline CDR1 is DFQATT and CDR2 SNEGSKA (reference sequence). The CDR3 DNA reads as TGCAGTGCTAGACGGTTAGTCGCCGCCACCGGGGAGCTGTTTTTT. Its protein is CSARRLVAATGELFF.

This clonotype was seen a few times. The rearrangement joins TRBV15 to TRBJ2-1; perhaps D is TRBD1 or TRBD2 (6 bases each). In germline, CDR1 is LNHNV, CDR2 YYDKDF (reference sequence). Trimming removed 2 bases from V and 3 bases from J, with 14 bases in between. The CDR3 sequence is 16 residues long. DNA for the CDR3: TGTGCCACCAGCAGACCCGGGGGCCGGCTCTACAATGAGCAGTTCTTC. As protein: CATSRPGGRLYNEQFF.

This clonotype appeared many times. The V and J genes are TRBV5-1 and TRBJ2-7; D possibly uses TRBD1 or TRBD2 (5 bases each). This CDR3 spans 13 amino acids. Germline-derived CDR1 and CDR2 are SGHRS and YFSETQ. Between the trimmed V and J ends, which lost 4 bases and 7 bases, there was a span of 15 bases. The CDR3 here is CASSLYEGREQYF. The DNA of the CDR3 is TGCGCCAGCAGCCTCTACGAGGGGCGAGAGCAGTACTTC.

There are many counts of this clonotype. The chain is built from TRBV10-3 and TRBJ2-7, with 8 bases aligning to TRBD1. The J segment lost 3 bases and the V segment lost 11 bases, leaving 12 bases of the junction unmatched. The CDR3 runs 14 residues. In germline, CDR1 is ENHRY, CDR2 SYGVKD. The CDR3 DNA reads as TGTGCCTCCCGACCCCGGGACAGGTACTACGAGCAGTACTTC. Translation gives CASRPRDRYYEQYF.

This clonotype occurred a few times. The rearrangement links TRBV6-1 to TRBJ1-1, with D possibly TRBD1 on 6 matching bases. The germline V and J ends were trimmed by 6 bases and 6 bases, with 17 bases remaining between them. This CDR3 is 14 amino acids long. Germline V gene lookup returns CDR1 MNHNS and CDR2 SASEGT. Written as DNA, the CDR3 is TGTGCCAGCAGCCGATTGGTGGACAGCTCTGAAGCTTTCTTT. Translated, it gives CASSRLVDSSEAFF.

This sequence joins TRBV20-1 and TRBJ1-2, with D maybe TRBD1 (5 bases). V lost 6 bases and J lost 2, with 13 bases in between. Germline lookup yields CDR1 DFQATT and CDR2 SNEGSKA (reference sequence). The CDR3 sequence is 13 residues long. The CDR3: CSAGPGTNYGYTF. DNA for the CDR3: TGCAGTGCGGGGCCAGGGACCAACTATGGCTACACCTTC.

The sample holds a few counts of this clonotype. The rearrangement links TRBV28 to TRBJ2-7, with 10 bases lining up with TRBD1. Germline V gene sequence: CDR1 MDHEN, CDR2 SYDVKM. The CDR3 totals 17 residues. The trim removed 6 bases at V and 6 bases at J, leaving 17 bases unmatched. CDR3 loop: CASSHRRGTGALSEQYF. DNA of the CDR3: TGTGCCAGCAGCCATCGTCGGGGGACAGGGGCCCTTAGCGAGCAGTACTTC.

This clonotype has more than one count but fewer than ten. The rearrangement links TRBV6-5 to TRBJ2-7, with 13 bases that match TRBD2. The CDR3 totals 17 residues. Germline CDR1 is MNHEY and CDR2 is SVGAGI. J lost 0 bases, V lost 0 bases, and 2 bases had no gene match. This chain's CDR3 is CASSYSRTSGSSYEQYF. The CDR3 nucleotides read TGTGCCAGCAGTTACTCCCGGACTAGCGGGAGCTCCTACGAGCAGTACTTC.

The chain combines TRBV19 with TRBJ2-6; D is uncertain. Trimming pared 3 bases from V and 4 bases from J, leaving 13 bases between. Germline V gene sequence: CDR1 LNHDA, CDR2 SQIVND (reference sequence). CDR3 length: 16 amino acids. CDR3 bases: TGTGCCAGTAGTATTGGGCTTAACCCCGGGGCCAACGTCCTGACTTTC. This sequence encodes CASSIGLNPGANVLTF. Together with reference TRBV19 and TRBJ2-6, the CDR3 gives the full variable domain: DGGITQSPKYLFRKEGQNVTLSCEQNLNHDAMYWYRQDPGQGLRLIYYSQIVNDFQKGDIAEGYSVSREKKESFPLTVTSAQKNPTAFYLCASSIGLNPGANVLTFGAGSRLTVL.

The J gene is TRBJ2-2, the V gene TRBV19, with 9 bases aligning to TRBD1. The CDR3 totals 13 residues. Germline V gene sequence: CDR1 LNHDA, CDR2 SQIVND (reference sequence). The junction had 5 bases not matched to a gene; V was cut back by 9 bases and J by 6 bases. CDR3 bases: TGTGCCAGCCGGGACAGGGAGGCCGGGGAGCTGTTTTTT. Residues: CASRDREAGELFF.

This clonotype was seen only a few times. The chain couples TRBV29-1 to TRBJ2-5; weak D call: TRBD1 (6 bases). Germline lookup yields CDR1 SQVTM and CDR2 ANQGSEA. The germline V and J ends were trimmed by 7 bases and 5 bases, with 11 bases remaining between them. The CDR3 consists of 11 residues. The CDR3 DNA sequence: TGCAGCGCCGGGACACCCGAGACCCAGTACTTC. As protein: CSAGTPETQYF.

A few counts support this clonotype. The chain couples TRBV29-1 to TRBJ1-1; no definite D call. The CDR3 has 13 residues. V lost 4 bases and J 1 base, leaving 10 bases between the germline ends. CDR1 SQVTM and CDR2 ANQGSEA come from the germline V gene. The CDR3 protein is CSVVWVKNTEAFF. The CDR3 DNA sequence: TGCAGCGTTGTCTGGGTCAAGAACACTGAAGCTTTCTTT.

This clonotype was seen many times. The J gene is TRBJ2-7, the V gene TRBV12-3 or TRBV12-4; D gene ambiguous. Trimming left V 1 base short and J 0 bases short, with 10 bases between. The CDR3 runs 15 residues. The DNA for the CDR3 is TGTGCCAGCAGTTTAGTGGACGTCTACTCCTACGAGCAGTACTTC. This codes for CASSLVDVYSYEQYF.

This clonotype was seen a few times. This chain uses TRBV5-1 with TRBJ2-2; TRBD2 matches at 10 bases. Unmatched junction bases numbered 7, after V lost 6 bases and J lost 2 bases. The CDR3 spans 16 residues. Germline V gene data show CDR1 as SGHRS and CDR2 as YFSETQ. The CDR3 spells CASTLSGRINTGELFF. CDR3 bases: TGCGCCAGCACCCTTAGCGGGAGGATTAACACCGGGGAGCTGTTTTTT. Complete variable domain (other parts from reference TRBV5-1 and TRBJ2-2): KAGVTQTPRYLIKTRGQQVTLSCSPISGHRSVSWYQQTPGQGLQFLFEYFSETQRNKGNFPGRFSGRQFSNSRSEMNVSTLELGDSALYLCASTLSGRINTGELFFGEGSRLTVL.

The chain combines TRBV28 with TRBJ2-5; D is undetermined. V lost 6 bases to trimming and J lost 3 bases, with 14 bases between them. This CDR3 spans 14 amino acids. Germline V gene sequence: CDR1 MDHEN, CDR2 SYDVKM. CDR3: CASRSNPGKETQYF. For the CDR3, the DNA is TGTGCCAGCAGGTCCAATCCTGGGAAAGAGACCCAGTACTTC.